The next 19 T cell receptor beta chains were all read from a single sample in a study of blood T cell repertoires in COVID-19. Some clones are missing from TCRdb's copy, which holds only in-frame ones; the method was immunoSEQ multiplex PCR. The sample contains around 250,000 clones, approximately 85% of which appear only once. Sequencing was done on a sample of PBMCs or T cells enriched from blood (not recorded which). The receptors were gathered from a woman between 50 and 59 years old who had recovered from COVID-19.

The chain has TRBV28 and TRBJ1-2, with D uncertain. The germline gives CDR1 MDHEN, CDR2 SYDVKM. The CDR3 sequence is 12 residues long. Deletions cut 6 bases from V and 10 bases from J, with 15 bases between. CDR3 residues: CASSAASSVYTF. As DNA, the CDR3 is TGTGCCAGCAGCGCCGCGAGTTCGGTCTACACCTTC.

The chain joins TRBV18 to TRBJ2-5; TRBD2 agrees at 7 bases. CDR3 size: 14 residues. Trimming at V came to 6 bases and at J to 3 bases, leaving 7 bases not matched to a gene. Germline CDR1 is KGHSH and CDR2 is LQKENI. CDR3 region: CASSKVLAEETQYF. In DNA form, the CDR3 reads TGTGCCAGCTCCAAGGTTCTAGCGGAAGAGACCCAGTACTTC. Drawing the rest from reference TRBV18 and TRBJ2-5, the complete variable domain is NAGVMQNPRHLVRRRGQEARLRCSPMKGHSHVYWYRQLPEEGLKFMVYLQKENIIDESGMPKERFSAEFPKEGPSILRIQQVVRGDSAAYFCASSKVLAEETQYFGPGTRLLVL.

The chain is built from TRBV25-1 and TRBJ2-1, with 9 bases lining up with TRBD2. Trimming took 5 bases from V and 4 from J; bases not matched to a gene: 3. Germline-derived CDR1 and CDR2 are MGHDK and SYGVNS. The CDR3 has 14 residues. As DNA, the CDR3 is TGTGCCAGCAGTCTAGCGGGGATATACAATGAGCAGTTCTTC. Residues: CASSLAGIYNEQFF.

The V and J genes are TRBV5-1 and TRBJ2-5, with 7 bases lining up with TRBD1. The CDR3 loop spans 14 amino acids. The germline V gene encodes CDR1 SGHRS and CDR2 YFSETQ. V lost 4 bases to trimming and J lost 2 bases; unmatched junction nucleotides: 5. The CDR3 region is CASSPGTEQETQYF. In DNA, the CDR3 is TGCGCCAGCAGCCCAGGGACAGAACAAGAGACCCAGTACTTC.

The chain has TRBV5-4 and TRBJ2-3, with 8 positions matching TRBD2. Trimming at V came to 1 base and at J to 5 bases, leaving 6 bases not matched to a gene. The germline CDR1 and CDR2 sequences are SGHNT and YYREEE (reference sequence). The CDR3 covers 15 residues. The DNA of the CDR3 is TGTGCCAGCAGCTTGCGGGAGGGCTATCAAGATACGCAGTATTTT. This sequence encodes CASSLREGYQDTQYF. Variable domain in full (rest from reference TRBV5-4 and TRBJ2-3): ETGVTQSPTHLIKTRGQQVTLRCSSQSGHNTVSWYQQALGQGPQFIFQYYREEENGRGNFPPRFSGLQFPNYSSELNVNALELDDSALYLCASSLREGYQDTQYFGPGTRLTVL.

The chain couples TRBV4-1 to TRBJ2-7; weak D call: TRBD2 (5 bases). There are 13 residues in the CDR3. Germline values: CDR1 MGHRA, CDR2 YSYEKL. Deletions cut 1 base from V and 2 bases from J, with 6 bases between. In DNA form, the CDR3 reads TGCGCCAGCAGCCAAGCAGCGGCCTACGAGCAGTACTTC. Translating it yields CASSQAAAYEQYF.

This chain links TRBV30 with TRBJ2-2; D not resolved. This CDR3 is 11 amino acids long. CDR1 and CDR2 (germline): GTSNPN, SVGIG (reference sequence). The ends were cut back, 5 bases at V and 7 bases at J, with 8 bases in the middle. Here the CDR3 reads CAWGSSGELFF. DNA for the CDR3: TGTGCCTGGGGCTCTAGCGGGGAGCTGTTTTTT.

The rearrangement joins TRBV5-1 to TRBJ1-1; D is perhaps TRBD1 (5 bases). Germline V lookup: CDR1 SGHRS, CDR2 YFSETQ. The V and J ends lost 0 bases and 0 bases respectively, with 9 bases between them. CDR3 length equals 15 residues. The CDR3 region has the DNA TGCGCCAGCAGCTTGGTCGGGGGAATGAACACTGAAGCTTTCTTT. It codes for CASSLVGGMNTEAFF.

The rearrangement links TRBV7-2 to TRBJ2-7; possibly TRBD2 for D (5 bases). The CDR3 consists of 13 residues. Trimming cost V 5 bases and J 4 bases, with 12 bases left between them. CDR1 and CDR2 from the germline V gene are SGHTA and FQGNSA. CDR3 bases: TGTGCCAGCAGCCGGGAACCCCTATACGAGCAGTACTTC. Translation: CASSREPLYEQYF. Together with reference TRBV7-2 and TRBJ2-7, the CDR3 gives the full variable domain: GAGVSQSPSNKVTEKGKDVELRCDPISGHTALYWYRQSLGQGLEFLIYFQGNSAPDKSGLPSDRFSAERTGGSVSTLTIQRTQQEDSAVYLCASSREPLYEQYFGPGTRLTVT.

J is TRBJ2-7 and V is TRBV28; D is uncertain. The germline V gene has CDR1 MDHEN and CDR2 SYDVKM. Trimming took 4 bases from V and 1 from J, leaving 20 bases between them. This CDR3 has 17 residues. CDR3 nucleotide sequence: TGTGCCAGCAGTTCAGGAACAGCTACAAGTTCTTCCTACGAGCAGTACTTC. Translating gives CASSSGTATSSSYEQYF.

The chain is built from TRBV5-4 and TRBJ1-6; 8 bases line up with TRBD1. The CDR3 spans 14 residues. With 4 bases clipped from V and 10 bases from J, the junction kept 7 bases outside the gene matches. The germline V gene has CDR1 SGHNT and CDR2 YYREEE (reference sequence). The CDR3 loop is CASSRGQGDSPLHF. In nucleotides, the CDR3 is TGTGCCAGCAGCCGAGGACAGGGTGACTCACCCCTCCACTTT.

This clone came up a few times. The rearrangement joins TRBV7-9 to TRBJ2-1, with a possible D match to TRBD1 (6 bases). Trimming took off 7 bases at V and 0 bases at J, with 10 bases between the two ends. Looked up from germline, CDR1 is SEHNR and CDR2 is FQNEAQ (reference sequence). This CDR3 contains 14 residues. The CDR3 loop is CASTTGSSYNEQFF. Written as DNA, the CDR3 is TGTGCCAGCACTACAGGGAGCTCCTACAATGAGCAGTTCTTC.

The chain uses TRBV5-6 and TRBJ1-5, with TRBD1 matching over 9 bases. CDR3 length: 16 amino acids. Germline V CDR1 and CDR2: SGHDT, YYEEEE. Unmatched junction bases numbered 11, after V lost 1 base and J lost 9 bases. CDR3 DNA sequence: TGTGCCAGCAGCTTGACAGGGGGCGGCGTGACGCGGCCCCAGCATTTT. Translated: CASSLTGGGVTRPQHF.

A few counts support this clone. This chain links TRBV9 with TRBJ2-7, with a weak D call TRBD2 (5 bases). This CDR3 contains 11 residues. Trimming removed 7 bases at V and 0 bases at J, with 5 bases between. Germline V gives CDR1 SGDLS, CDR2 YYNGEE. The CDR3 DNA follows: TGTGCCAGCGGGAGCTCCTACGAGCAGTACTTC. Protein: CASGSSYEQYF.

V usage is TRBV19 and J usage is TRBJ1-1; maybe TRBD1 (5 bases). Trimming removed 7 bases at V and 0 bases at J, with 9 bases between. CDR1 and CDR2 (germline): LNHDA, SQIVND (reference sequence). The CDR3 contains 13 residues. CDR3 protein: CASMQGMNTEAFF. The CDR3 DNA is TGTGCCAGTATGCAGGGTATGAACACTGAAGCTTTCTTT.

This clone was recorded once. The chain couples TRBV3-1 (or the pseudogene TRBV3-2) to TRBJ1-4; 9 nucleotides align to TRBD1. Germline trimming cut 7 bases from V and 6 bases from J; bases unmatched to any gene: 6. This CDR3 is built from 14 residues. Germline assignment: CDR1 LGHDT and CDR2 YNNKEL (reference sequence). The CDR3 protein is CASNPRTGDEKLFF. CDR3 sequence (DNA): TGTGCCAGCAACCCTCGGACAGGGGATGAAAAACTGTTTTTT.

This chain links TRBV4-1 with TRBJ2-6; 12 nucleotides line up with TRBD1. With V trimmed by 5 bases and J by 4 bases, 15 bases remained unmatched. The germline gives CDR1 MGHRA, CDR2 YSYEKL. The CDR3 loop spans 20 amino acids. In DNA, the CDR3 is TGCGCCAGCAGCATACTCCCAATGGGACAGGGGGCTGCAGGGGCCAACGTCCTGACTTTC. It translates to CASSILPMGQGAAGANVLTF.

This chain uses TRBV11-2 with TRBJ2-1; 14 bases map to TRBD2. J was trimmed by 9 bases and V by 5 bases; bases with no gene match: 6. In germline, CDR1 is SGHAT, CDR2 FQNNGV. The CDR3 loop spans 15 amino acids. The DNA for the CDR3 is TGTGCCAGCAGCCAGACTAGCGGGAGGGCCCTTGAGCAGTTCTTC. Amino acid sequence: CASSQTSGRALEQFF.

V is TRBV6-5 and J is TRBJ2-7; 7 bases align to TRBD2. This CDR3 is 12 amino acids long. V was clipped by 7 bases and J by 5 bases; unmatched bases: 5. The germline V gene encodes CDR1 MNHEY and CDR2 SVGAGI. This CDR3 is CASTLGRDEQYF. In DNA, the CDR3 is TGTGCCAGCACCCTGGGGAGGGACGAGCAGTACTTC.